This entry features one T cell receptor (beta chain) sequence. The data were taken from a study of blood T cell repertoires in COVID-19. Original processing notes: Reference gene primer amplification gave nucleated cell count estimates. The method was immunoSEQ multiplex PCR; TCRdb's version includes in-frame clones alone and lacks a portion of them. V and J calls and clone size come straight from that table; D and trimming were deduced from the DNA. The sample consists of about 210,000 clones, around 89% of them appearing once. After removal of 4 bases from V and 4 bases from J, the junction contained 5 bases not matched to a gene. The CDR3 is 15 residues long. Germline CDR1 SGHTS, CDR2 YDEGEE.

The specimen was peripheral blood. The chain combines TRBV5-8 with TRBJ2-2; 9 nucleotides agree with TRBD1. The TCR was taken from a woman aged 40 to 49 with acute or convalescent COVID-19. The CDR3 DNA is TGTGCCAGCAGCGATCCGGGACAGGGCACCGGGGAGCTGTTTTTT. Encoded protein: CASSDPGQGTGELFF.